What follows describes a single T cell receptor beta chain. Generated by immunoSEQ multiplex PCR, the TCRdb table keeps only in-frame clones and is missing some. This table has over 100,000 clones, 90% appearing once. This sample was included in a study of radiotherapy plus CTLA-4 blockade in lung cancer. J was trimmed by 3 bases and V by 6 bases; bases with no gene match: 10. This CDR3 has 14 amino acids. Germline loops: CDR1 SQVTM, CDR2 ANQGSEA. The clonotype was recovered from a human donor with non-small cell lung cancer that progressed on radiotherapy plus ipilimumab. The material was peripheral blood, obtained from a patient treated with radiotherapy plus ipilimumab. The chain links TRBV29-1 to TRBJ1-2; 7 bases match TRBD1. The CDR3 loop reads CSVAVGTADYGYTF. Here the CDR3 DNA reads TGCAGCGTGGCAGTGGGGACAGCCGACTATGGCTACACCTTC.